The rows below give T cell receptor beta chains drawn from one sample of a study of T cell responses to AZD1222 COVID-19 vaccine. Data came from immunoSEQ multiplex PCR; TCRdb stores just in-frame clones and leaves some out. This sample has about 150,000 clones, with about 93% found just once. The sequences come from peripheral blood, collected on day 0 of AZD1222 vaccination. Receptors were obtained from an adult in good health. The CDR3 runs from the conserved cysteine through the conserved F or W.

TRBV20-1 CSASLGLGGNTIYF
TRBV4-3 CASSQVASGGGYEQYF
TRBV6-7 CASILITGGNTIYF
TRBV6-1 CASSDPDREPANTGELFF
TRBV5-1 CASSPRTGVQAGELFF
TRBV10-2 CASREVPNEKLFF
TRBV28 CASSFFAGSGTGELFF
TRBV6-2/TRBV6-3 CASSYPGGVNYGYTF
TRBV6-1 CASSEVPTVGYGYTF
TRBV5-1 CASSLGGSTDTQYF
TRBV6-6 CASSYVSYGYTF
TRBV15 CATSRGGGASSYNEQFF
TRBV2 CASSRATGFTEAFF
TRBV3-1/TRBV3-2 CASSQDPANTEAFF
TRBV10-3 CAISESGGGSRGTYEQYF
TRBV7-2 CASSVDVWAYEQYF
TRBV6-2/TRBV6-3 CASSYSPGRQPQHF
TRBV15 CATSRDLAGATNF
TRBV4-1 CASRARDRVFRAFF
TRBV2 CASIGQGNSPLHF
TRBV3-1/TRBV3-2 CASSQGLAASSYNEQFF
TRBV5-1 CASSLGFGGTGELFF
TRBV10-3 CAITGGGNNEQFF
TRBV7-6 CASSPNGVAYNEQFF
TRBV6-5 CASSYTNWGSNQPQHF
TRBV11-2 CASSLGRGGFDTEAFF
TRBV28 CASSDSRGDREPYEQYF
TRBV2 CASGALGSRGYTF
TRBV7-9 CASSGHGGGGNTIYF
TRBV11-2 CASSLFGSGANVLTF
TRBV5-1 CASSLEGGYGYTF
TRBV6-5 CASSYPTGESNQPQHF
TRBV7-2 CASSLVVLALPDTQYF
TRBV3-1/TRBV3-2 CASSQDISSNQPQHF
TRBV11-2 CASSLGPRRETQYF
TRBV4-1 CASSQTPDRGYEQYF
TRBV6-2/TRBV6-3 CASSVAGTLYNEQFF
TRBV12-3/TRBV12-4 CASSFRDSEAFF
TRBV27 CASSLAGSWYEQYF
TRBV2 CASRASGANVLTF
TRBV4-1 CASSGTGGALNEKLFF
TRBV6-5 CASSYRSSNQPQHF
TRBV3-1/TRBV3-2 CASSQRDSGYTF
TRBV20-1 CSAILGYTF
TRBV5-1 CASSPTVDNSPLHF